The T cell receptor (beta chain) under discussion was sequenced for a study of blood T cell repertoires in COVID-19. Whole-study context: T cells, B-cell-depleted T cells, or PBMCs provided the cDNA or gDNA that served as material.

V lost 5 bases to trimming and J lost 5 bases, with 15 bases between them. The CDR3 sequence is 15 residues long. Germline V lookup: CDR1 SEHNR, CDR2 FQNEAQ (reference sequence). In the authors' workflow: How many nucleated cells were present was estimated from reference gene primer amplification. Using immunoSEQ multiplex PCR, the repertoire was profiled, and TCRdb retains in-frame clones only, with some absent. Clonal size and the V and J genes are those of that table, whereas D and trimming came from the DNA. Among some 280,000 clones listed, approximately 89% were seen once. Sequenced sample: peripheral blood. This sequence originates from an older woman with acute or convalescent COVID-19. The V call is TRBV7-9, the J call TRBJ2-2; D is possibly TRBD1 (5 bases). The CDR3, as DNA: TGTGCCAGCAGCGTGCGGCAGGGTGATACCGGGGAGCTGTTTTTT. This sequence encodes CASSVRQGDTGELFF.